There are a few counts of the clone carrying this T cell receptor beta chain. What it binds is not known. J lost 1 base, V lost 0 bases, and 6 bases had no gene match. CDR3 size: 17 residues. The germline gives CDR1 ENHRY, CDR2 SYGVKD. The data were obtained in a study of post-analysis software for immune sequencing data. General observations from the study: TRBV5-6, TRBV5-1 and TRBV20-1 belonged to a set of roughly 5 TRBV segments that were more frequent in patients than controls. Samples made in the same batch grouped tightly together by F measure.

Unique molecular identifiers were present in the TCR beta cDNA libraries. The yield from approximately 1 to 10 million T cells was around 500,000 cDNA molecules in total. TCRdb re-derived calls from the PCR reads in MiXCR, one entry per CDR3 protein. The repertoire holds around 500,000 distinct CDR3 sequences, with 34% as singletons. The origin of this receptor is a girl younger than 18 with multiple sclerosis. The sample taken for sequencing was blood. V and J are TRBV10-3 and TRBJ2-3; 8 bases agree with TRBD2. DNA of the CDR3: TGTGCCATCAGTGAGTCCGGTATTAGCGGGGGCACAGATACGCAGTATTTT. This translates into CAISESGISGGTDTQYF.